Following are 8 T cell receptor beta chains from one sample sequenced in a study of T cell changes during pregnancy in multiple sclerosis. TCRdb's table, derived via immunoSEQ multiplex PCR, lists solely in-frame clones and lacks some. The sample holds tens of thousands of clones, around nine tenths seen once. The material was peripheral blood, obtained in the first trimester of pregnancy. The receptors originated from a female donor in good health, enrolled as a control in a pregnancy study.

Remarks on this clone: The same CDR3 also results from other DNA sequences found in this sample. In DNA, the CDR3 is TGCGCCAGCAGCAGAACTAGCAGCTCCTACAATGAGCAGTTCTTC. Encoded protein: CASSRTSSSYNEQFF. This chain links TRBV5-1 with TRBJ2-1; the D gene is possibly TRBD2 (6 bases). The CDR3 consists of 15 residues. Per the germline V gene, CDR1 is SGHRS and CDR2 is YFSETQ. V was cut by 4 bases and J by 0 bases, with 11 bases left in between. Variable domain in full (rest from reference TRBV5-1 and TRBJ2-1): KAGVTQTPRYLIKTRGQQVTLSCSPISGHRSVSWYQQTPGQGLQFLFEYFSETQRNKGNFPGRFSGRQFSNSRSEMNVSTLELGDSALYLCASSRTSSSYNEQFFGPGTRLTVL.

This rearrangement joins TRBV11-2 to TRBJ1-3; D is possibly TRBD1 (6 bases). CDR3 length: 17 residues. Germline CDR1 is SGHAT and CDR2 is FQNNGV. V was clipped by 2 bases and J by 4 bases, with 18 bases between them. CDR3 loop: CASSLRKAGAAGNTIYF. The CDR3 region has the DNA TGTGCCAGCAGCTTAAGGAAGGCGGGGGCTGCGGGAAACACCATATATTTT.

This clone was detected only once. V gene TRBV19 combines with J gene TRBJ1-1; D is perhaps TRBD1 (5 bases). Germline assignment: CDR1 LNHDA and CDR2 SQIVND (reference sequence). CDR3 length: 16 residues. Trimming cost V 6 bases and J 5 bases, with 22 bases left between them. This CDR3 is CASSTQAGPKGTEAFF. For the CDR3, the DNA is TGTGCCAGTAGCACACAGGCAGGACCCAAGGGGACTGAAGCTTTCTTT.

This chain uses TRBV4-1 with TRBJ2-7; the match to TRBD2 covers 12 bases. CDR1 is MGHRA, CDR2 YSYEKL, per germline. Trimming cost V 4 bases and J 4 bases; bases outside gene matches: 5. The CDR3 runs 15 residues. CDR3 bases: TGCGCCAGCAGCCTTCTAGCGGGGGGGCGGTACGAGCAGTACTTC. It translates to CASSLLAGGRYEQYF.

The chain has TRBV7-9 and TRBJ2-3; D may be TRBD1 (6 bases). The CDR3 is 14 amino acids. V was clipped by 4 bases and J by 2 bases, with 10 bases between them. Germline CDR1 reads SEHNR; CDR2 reads FQNEAQ (reference sequence). The CDR3 coding sequence is TGTGCCAGCAGCTCGGGACATCTCACAGATACGCAGTATTTT. Its translation: CASSSGHLTDTQYF.

CDR3 sequence: CASSGTGHNEQFF. CDR3 nucleotide sequence: TGTGCCAGTAGTGGTACTGGGCACAATGAGCAGTTCTTC. The V gene is TRBV19, the J gene TRBJ2-1; D ambiguous. Trimming shortened V by 5 bases and J by 5 bases, and 10 bases separated the two germline ends. CDR3 length: 13 amino acids. CDR1 is LNHDA, CDR2 SQIVND, per germline (reference sequence).

The chain employs TRBV30 and TRBJ1-1; the match to TRBD1 covers 11 bases. Germline V gene data show CDR1 as GTSNPN and CDR2 as SVGIG (reference sequence). The J segment lost 3 bases and the V segment lost 5 bases, leaving 2 bases of the junction unmatched. This CDR3 has 13 residues. The CDR3 nucleotides are TGTGCCTGGGGACAGGGGGCAGACACTGAAGCTTTCTTT. Its translation: CAWGQGADTEAFF. The entire variable domain, with the rest obtained from reference TRBV30 and TRBJ1-1, is as follows: SQTIHQWPATLVQPVGSPLSLECTVEGTSNPNLYWYRQAAGRGLQLLFYSVGIGQISSEVPQNLSASRPQDRQFILSSKKLLLSDSGFYLCAWGQGADTEAFFGQGTRLTVV.

The chain recombines TRBV7-2 with TRBJ1-1; a possible D gene is TRBD1 (5 bases). Germline values: CDR1 SGHTA, CDR2 FQGNSA. CDR3 length equals 16 residues. V lost 4 bases, J lost 2 bases, and 17 bases lay in between. The CDR3 region is CASSSTGLGLNTEAFF. DNA of the CDR3: TGTGCCAGCAGCTCTACAGGATTGGGGCTTAACACTGAAGCTTTCTTT.